This T cell receptor (beta chain) originates from a study of blood T cell repertoires in COVID-19. Trimming stripped 11 bases from V and 1 base from J, with 15 bases between. In germline, CDR1 is SNHLY, CDR2 FYNNEI. The CDR3 contains 14 residues. Within 2 weeks before study entry, exposed participants met a COVID-19 case. Data came from immunoSEQ multiplex PCR; TCRdb stores just in-frame clones and leaves some out. Among 300,000 to 400,000 clones listed, approximately 81% were seen once. This TCR came from a woman aged 30 to 39 who had been exposed to COVID-19. The chain is built from TRBV2 and TRBJ1-3; maybe TRBD1 (5 bases). The sequenced sample consisted of PBMCs or T cells enriched from blood (not recorded which). CDR3 in amino acids: CAGQGSVSGNTIYF. The CDR3, as DNA: TGTGCCGGCCAGGGAAGTGTGTCTGGAAACACCATATATTTT. The full variable domain, its missing parts supplied by reference TRBV2 and TRBJ1-3, is EPEVTQTPSHQVTQMGQEVILRCVPISNHLYFYWYRQILGQKVEFLVSFYNNEISEKSEIFDDQFSVERPDGSNFTLKIRSTKLEDSAMYFCAGQGSVSGNTIYFGEGSWLTVV.